This is a list of T cell receptor beta chains from one sample in a study of blood T cell repertoires in COVID-19. Sequencing used immunoSEQ multiplex PCR; TCRdb keeps in-frame clones, though not all of them. The sample carries 300,000 to 400,000 clones, roughly 86% recorded once. Sequenced input: peripheral blood. These receptors came from a woman in her seventies with COVID-19, enrolled during active disease. Both conserved end residues are part of each CDR3. The D gene is left open where the match is weak. Clone sizes are given selectively: once, few, many, or a class where the clone is expanded.

TRBJ2-1 TRBV28 NA NA TGTGCCAGCAGTTTCTTGGCATACCGGGATGAGCAGTTCTTC CASSFLAYRDEQFF
TRBJ2-3 TRBV28 NA TRBD2 TGTGCCAGCAGTCCCGCTAGCGGAGGCACAGATACGCAGTATTTT CASSPASGGTDTQYF
TRBJ2-6 TRBV7-9 NA NA TGTGCCAGCAGCCTCTGGGGAGGTACCTACTCTGGGGCCAACGTCCTGACTTTC CASSLWGGTYSGANVLTF
TRBJ1-6 TRBV2 NA TRBD1 TGTGCCAGCAGGAGGACAGGAACAGCACCCCTCCACTTT CASRRTGTAPLHF
TRBJ2-7 TRBV11-2 few TRBD1 TGTGCCAGCAGCCTCAGAACGACAGGGAGCGAGCAGTACTTC CASSLRTTGSEQYF
TRBJ2-3 TRBV5-1 NA TRBD1 TGCGCCAGCAGCTTACTGGACAGGAGCACAGATACGCAGTATTTT CASSLLDRSTDTQYF
TRBJ2-1 TRBV24-1 once TRBD2 TGTGCCACCAGTGATTTAGGACTAGACAACAATGAGCAGTTCTTC CATSDLGLDNNEQFF
TRBJ2-7 TRBV27 NA NA TGTGCCAGCAGTTTCGCGGGGGCGGGGGAGTACGAGCAGTACTTC CASSFAGAGEYEQYF
TRBJ2-6 TRBV5-1 NA NA TGCGCCAGCAGCTTGGGAGGTGGTCTTGGGGCCAACGTCCTGACTTTC CASSLGGGLGANVLTF
TRBJ1-1 TRBV19 NA NA TGTGCCAGTAGTCTAGAGGGGGACGTGGAGGGCACTGAAGCTTTCTTT CASSLEGDVEGTEAFF
TRBJ1-1 TRBV24-1 few TRBD1 TGTGCCACCAGGGACAGGGGTTCCACTGAAGCTTTCTTT CATRDRGSTEAFF
TRBJ2-5 TRBV7-2 NA TRBD2 TGTGCCAGCAGAGCGCCGGTCAGCGGGGGGAAATTGGAGACCCAGTACTTC CASRAPVSGGKLETQYF
TRBJ1-2 TRBV6-2/TRBV6-3 NA NA TGTGCCAGCAGTTACACAGGGTTCTATGGCTACACCTTC CASSYTGFYGYTF
TRBJ1-2 TRBV28 NA NA TGTGCCAGCAACGGGGGGCGCGACTATGGCTACACCTTC CASNGGRDYGYTF
TRBJ2-7 TRBV10-1 few NA TGCGCCAGCAGTGAAACGGCCGGGGAGCAGTACTTC CASSETAGEQYF
TRBJ2-3 TRBV5-6 NA NA TGTGCCAGCAGCTTGGGTCAGGGCGGAGATACGCAGTATTTT CASSLGQGGDTQYF
TRBJ2-3 TRBV7-2 NA TRBD2 TGTGCCAGCAGTCTCGGGGGGACTTACACAGATACGCAGTATTTT CASSLGGTYTDTQYF
TRBJ1-6 TRBV5-6 NA TRBD1 TGTGCCAGCAGCTTGGGGACAGGGGGCAATTCACCCCTCCACTTT CASSLGTGGNSPLHF
TRBJ1-5 TRBV18 NA NA TGTGCCAGCTCACCGGGAGGCAATCAGCCCCAGCATTTT CASSPGGNQPQHF
TRBJ1-5 TRBV9 NA NA TGTGCCAGCAGCCCCGGACATTGGAATCAGCCCCAGCATTTT CASSPGHWNQPQHF
TRBJ1-1 TRBV6-5 NA NA TGTGCCAGCAGTTACTCGTGGCAGGAGAACACTGAAGCTTTCTTT CASSYSWQENTEAFF
TRBJ2-7 TRBV23-1 NA NA TGCGCCTACGCCCCGGGGGTAGCGGACGCCTACGAGCAGTACTTC CAYAPGVADAYEQYF
TRBJ2-5 TRBV28 NA NA TGTGCCAGCAGTTCACAGACCGGTCAAGAGACCCAGTACTTC CASSSQTGQETQYF
TRBJ2-2 TRBV4-3 NA TRBD2 TGCGCCAGCAGCCCATACGTTCTAGCGGAAGGTACCGGGGAGCTGTTTTTT CASSPYVLAEGTGELFF
TRBJ1-1 TRBV7-2 NA TRBD1 TGTGCCAGCAGGTGGACAGGGGGAGCTCCTGAAGCTTTCTTT CASRWTGGAPEAFF
TRBJ2-2 TRBV5-1 NA TRBD2 TGCGCCAGCAGCTTAGACCCCGGGACTAGCGCCGGGGAGCTGTTTTTT CASSLDPGTSAGELFF
TRBJ2-7 TRBV9 NA NA TGTGCCAGCAGCGTAATAGCTAGTTCGTGGGTCTACGAGCAGTACTTC CASSVIASSWVYEQYF
TRBJ1-6 TRBV24-1 NA NA TGTGCCACCACTGGACAGTTTAATTCACCCCTCCACTTT CATTGQFNSPLHF
TRBJ1-1 TRBV3-1/TRBV3-2 NA NA TGTGCCAGCAGCCAAGTTCAGGGGCGGATGAACACTGAAGCTTTCTTT CASSQVQGRMNTEAFF
TRBJ2-2 TRBV5-4 NA NA TGTGCCAGCAGCTTGGGACAGCCGAACACCGGGGAGCTGTTTTTT CASSLGQPNTGELFF
TRBJ2-1 TRBV24-1 NA TRBD1 TGTGCCACCAGTGATACAGGGGCGTCTCGGAATGAGCAGTTCTTC CATSDTGASRNEQFF
TRBJ1-2 TRBV18 NA TRBD1 TGTGCCAGCTCACCGAATATCCGGGACAGCAACTTTCTTGATGGCTACACCTTC CASSPNIRDSNFLDGYTF
TRBJ1-4 TRBV27 NA NA TGTGCCAGCAGTACCCGGGAAGGGACTAATGAAAAACTGTTTTTT CASSTREGTNEKLFF
TRBJ1-5 TRBV11-2 few NA TGTGCCAGCAGCTTAGGGACAGCAAGCAATCAGCCCCAGCATTTT CASSLGTASNQPQHF
TRBJ1-5 TRBV18 NA NA TGTGCCAGCTCAGATACAGGTCCCTATAGCAATCAGCCCCAGCATTTT CASSDTGPYSNQPQHF
TRBJ2-1 TRBV2 NA NA TGTGCCAGCAGCACGGCAGGGCCCCCCCATTACAATGAGCAGTTCTTC CASSTAGPPHYNEQFF
TRBJ1-5 TRBV7-9 few NA TGTGCCAGCAGCTTAACAGGGATTGGTAATCAGCCCCAGCATTTT CASSLTGIGNQPQHF
TRBJ1-2 TRBV4-2 NA NA TGTGCCAGCAGTCCAGGGTATGGCTACACCTTC CASSPGYGYTF
TRBJ1-5 TRBV27 NA TRBD1 TGTGCCAGCAGTTGGGACAGGGGCAATCAGCCCCAGCATTTT CASSWDRGNQPQHF
TRBJ1-4 TRBV9 NA NA TGTGCCAGCAGCGTAGGGTCAGGGACTAATGAAAAACTGTTTTTT CASSVGSGTNEKLFF
TRBJ2-3 TRBV9 NA TRBD1 TGTGCCAGCAGCTCCCCGGACAGGGGGGTCACAGATACGCAGTATTTT CASSSPDRGVTDTQYF
TRBJ1-4 TRBV12-1 NA NA TGTGCCAGCCCCCGGTACGAAAAACTGTTTTTT CASPRYEKLFF
TRBJ2-5 TRBV5-6 once NA TGTGCCAGCAGCCAGATCACAGGGTTAGCTTCGGTCGGGACCCAGTACTTC CASSQITGLASVGTQYF
TRBJ1-2 TRBV15 few NA TGTGCCACCAGCAGAGATGAATCATGGAAAGGGGCGCGGGGCTACACCTTC CATSRDESWKGARGYTF
TRBJ1-6 TRBV29-1 NA NA TGCAGCGTTGCGGGTAGTTATAATTCACCCCTCCACTTT CSVAGSYNSPLHF
TRBJ2-5 TRBV11-2 NA TRBD1 TGTGCCAGCAGCTTCAACAGGGGTGGAGAGACCCAGTACTTC CASSFNRGGETQYF
TRBJ2-1 TRBV29-1 NA TRBD1 TGCAGCGTCGACAGGGAGACTTACAATGAGCAGTTCTTC CSVDRETYNEQFF
TRBJ1-1 TRBV30 NA NA TGTGCCTGGAGTGTACGAGGCAGTTTGAACACTGAAGCTTTCTTT CAWSVRGSLNTEAFF
TRBJ2-7 TRBV9 NA TRBD1 TGTGCCAGCGGACAGGGCCCCCCATCCTACGAGCAGTACTTC CASGQGPPSYEQYF
TRBJ2-1 TRBV19 NA TRBD1 TGTGCCAGTAGACAAGCCGGGACAGGGAACTATCTGCAGTTCTTC CASRQAGTGNYLQFF
TRBJ1-5 TRBV5-8 once TRBD1 TGTGCCAGCAGCAGGGGGACAGACCCCAATCAGCCCCAGCATTTT CASSRGTDPNQPQHF